This T cell receptor beta chain was captured by sequencing in a study of blood T cell repertoires in COVID-19 (TCRdb year 2020). For the study in its entirety: Samples from collaborators originated in the United States, Italy and Spain and spanned both the acute and convalescent phases of COVID-19. The material from the prospective study consisted of cDNA or gDNA derived from T cells, B-cell-depleted T cells, or PBMCs. The dataset comprised deeply sampled blood TCRbeta repertoires from subjects exposed to, actively infected with, or recovered from COVID-19. The repertoires were made available in a free public database intended to serve as a resource for research on the immune response to SARS-CoV-2. Samples came from the ongoing ImmuneRACE study (first 160 participants) plus 1,254 subjects from 6 global collaborators. The sample metadata nearly always contained a de-identified subject ID, COVID-19 status, age in years and sex. Where HLA class I and class II types were available, the types were taken from metadata supplied by the sample provider, not from assay-based typing. Study-wide conclusions, independent of this receptor: Clinical and demographic metadata were provided uncurated, with the amount varying by source and participant.

Concerning this clone itself: Its antigen remains undetermined. No per-base quality is available; no much larger clone lies one base away.

Germline trimming: 5 bases from V, 2 bases from J; junction bases outside gene matches: 3. Inclusive of the bounding cysteine and phenylalanine, the CDR3 is 13 residues long. Here the CDR3 DNA is all that survives: 39 bases in frame from base 1. According to the germline V gene, CDR1 reads SGHRS and CDR2 reads YFSETQ. TCRbeta CDR3 regions were amplified from genomic DNA by means of the immunoSEQ Assay, a bias-controlled multiplex PCR. Regarding the original processing steps: Within the assay, amplification of reference gene primers was used to estimate how many nucleated cells each sample contained. To quantify the absolute abundance of each unique TCRbeta CDR3 rearrangement, sequence reads were collapsed and filtered. Productive Simpson clonality was computed per sample as the square root of Simpson's diversity index over productive rearrangements. Drawn from immuneACCESS, this table holds only the in-frame rearrangements with V and J called that TCRdb kept. Clones are partly lost; checked studies trace under half to an unresolved V gene and leave the rest unexplained. The DNA gave D and trimming, while V, J and clone size come from that table. Present in this sample are 60,000 or so clones, 80% to 90% of which were seen just once. The biggest ten clones account for about 16% of the sample.

The collaborating institutions used their own protocols to collect whole blood in K2EDTA tubes. For TCRbeta analysis, collaborators shipped samples as frozen whole blood, isolated PBMCs, or DNA extracted from either of those sample types. The sample consisted of peripheral blood. The clonotype was recovered from a man older than 75 with acute or convalescent COVID-19. The V gene is TRBV5-1 and the J gene is TRBJ2-5, with 7 bases matching TRBD1. The DNA sequence follows: TGCGCCAGCAGACGGGACAGACAAGAGACCCAGTACTTC. It specifies CASRRDRQETQYF.